The T cell receptor (beta chain) described here comes from a study of blood T cell repertoires in COVID-19. Sequenced by immunoSEQ multiplex PCR; TCRdb stores in-frame clones only, minus some. The table lists some 320,000 clones, about nine tenths of them singletons, with over 4% in the top ten. This clone was counted a single time. This sample includes further DNA sequences coding for the same CDR3. The CDR3 is made up of 14 amino acids. Looked up from germline, CDR1 is MNHEY and CDR2 is SMNVEV (reference sequence). The V gene lost 6 bases and the J gene lost 2 bases, with 10 bases spanning the gap. The sequence was collected from a man aged 60 to 75 who had recovered from COVID-19. V and J are TRBV27 and TRBJ2-2; no clear D. The sequenced sample consisted of PBMCs or T cells enriched from blood (not recorded which). DNA of the CDR3: TGTGCCAGCAGGCGGCCCGCAAACACCGGGGAGCTGTTTTTT. This translates into CASRRPANTGELFF.